This T cell receptor (beta chain) was retrieved from a study of blood T cell repertoires in COVID-19. Clones were read by immunoSEQ multiplex PCR, and TCRdb kept only the in-frame ones, dropping some. Of 250,000 to 300,000 clones listed, roughly 87% are singletons. This sequence originates from a woman aged 25 to 39 who had recovered from COVID-19. Sequences were obtained from PBMCs or T cells enriched from blood (not recorded which).

This CDR3 reads CASSQEMIGGGYNEQFF. The CDR3, as DNA: TGCGCCAGCAGCCAAGAAATGATCGGTGGCGGCTACAATGAGCAGTTCTTC. This sequence joins TRBV4-3 and TRBJ2-1; no clear D. V lost 0 bases and J lost 3, with 15 bases in between. CDR3 length: 17 residues. Per germline, CDR1 LGHNA and CDR2 YSLEER.